This T cell receptor beta chain was captured by sequencing in a study of identical twins. The CDR3 is made up of 13 amino acids. V lost 4 bases and J 5 bases, leaving 11 bases between the germline ends. The germline V gene has CDR1 SGHTA and CDR2 FQGTGA. This clonotype has a handful of counts. Healthy Caucasian individuals made up all the donors. TCRdb redid the calling of the 5' RACE reads with MiXCR, one entry per CDR3 protein. The sample holds 230,000 or so distinct CDR3 sequences, 6.5% to 9.5% seen once. This sample was also put to use in a study of yellow fever vaccine responses in identical twins. That investigation notes: On the reported evidence, twins' vaccine T cell responses seemed partly convergent and partly personalized.

The V call is TRBV7-3, the J call TRBJ1-1, with unresolved D. This sequence originates from a woman aged 18-35 years in good health. The sample taken for sequencing was CD8+ T cells sorted from blood. The CDR3 region has the DNA TGTGCCAGCAGCTCCACCCCTGGGACTGAAGCTTTCTTT. It encodes CASSSTPGTEAFF.